A selection of T cell receptor beta chains follows, all from one sample in a study of CD8+CD57+ T cells in acquired aplastic anemia. TCRdb reprocessed the reads with MiXCR, giving one entry per CDR3 protein. The data contain tens of thousands of distinct CDR3 sequences, 76% of them singletons. The sample consisted of sorted CD4+, CD8+, or CD8+CD57+ T cells (not recorded which) from PBMCs. The receptors originated from a human donor in good health, serving as a control. Each CDR3 is given with its conserved first and last residue. Part of the rows lack a size; the others show once, few, many or a class for expanded clones.

NA | TRBV5-6 | CASSLGRKNSPLHF
NA | TRBV2 | CATRTGGIKEQYF
NA | TRBV19 | CASSIGQSHGSPLHF
NA | TRBV2 | CASSPLAGGTYEQYF
NA | TRBV15 | CATSRVTGGNEQFF
NA | TRBV7-9 | CASSLSVETQYF
NA | TRBV15 | CATSRDTGSYEQYF
NA | TRBV7-9 | CASSLGGEWNEQYF
NA | TRBV19 | CASSPLREPQHF
once | TRBV9 | CASSESGQPDGYTF
NA | TRBV9 | CASSPRAGGLETQYF
NA | TRBV2 | CASSWRLNSYEQYF
once | TRBV7-2 | CASSLRQGDQPQHF
NA | TRBV5-1 | CASSFSIVNTEAFF
once | TRBV6-2/TRBV6-3 | CASGYSGTGNTGELFF
few | TRBV15 | CATSRDRGGADEQFF
once | TRBV19 | CASSIQNYGYTF
NA | TRBV15 | CATSRETGTQYF
NA | TRBV7-6 | CASSLNHQETQYF
NA | TRBV7-2 | CASSQFGGIQETQYF
NA | TRBV29-1 | CSASWTGDTEALF
NA | TRBV12-3/TRBV12-4 | CASSLATGGGEQFF
NA | TRBV7-3 | CASSLGPGTGNTIYF
NA | TRBV15 | CATSGRARDTEAFF
few | TRBV24-1 | CATSDGPNSNYGYTF
NA | TRBV7-2 | CASEGGGTDTQYF
few | TRBV9 | CASSVVQTNSPLHF
NA | TRBV24-1 | CATSDLTSGGDEQFF
NA | TRBV24-1 | CATSDRDGLGTQYF
once | TRBV9 | CASSDEVGAETQYF
NA | TRBV2 | CASSEQGGRDTQYF
NA | TRBV19 | CASSTAVAGQETQYF
NA | TRBV20-1 | CSASNRSGANVLTF
large | TRBV6-4 | CASSAAGGADTQYF
NA | TRBV24-1 | CATSDRDRGKETQYF
NA | TRBV3-1 | CASSQVGRQPQHF
NA | TRBV19 | CASQPSNQGREAFF
NA | TRBV2 | CASSDGTEYGYTF
few | TRBV2 | CASSEAIRWGNEQFF
NA | TRBV2 | CASLRGQGTDTQYF
medium-sized | TRBV7-9 | CASMGLSSYNEQFF
NA | TRBV15 | CATNPGQGLDEQYF
NA | TRBV20-1 | CSASGDNTEAFF
NA | TRBV25-1 | CASSDTRGKGSFKTQYF
NA | TRBV6-2/TRBV6-3 | CASSGTSYEQYF
NA | TRBV11-3 | CASSFGAVSSDGYTF
NA | TRBV24-1 | CATSDSGQGAGEQYF
NA | TRBV29-1 | CSVERGTDTAAFF
NA | TRBV19 | CAGSIQIQETQYF
medium-sized | TRBV2 | CASSEAGPGRALANYGYTF
once | TRBV2 | CASTHPQGSNEKLFF
NA | TRBV10-3 | CAISESGGLQETQYF